The 3 T cell receptor beta chains below were found in one sample sequenced in a study of cytomegalovirus exposure and HLA in healthy donors. It was with 60 Vbeta and 13 Jbeta primers that the PCR ran. The protocol was immunoSEQ multiplex PCR, while the TCRdb copy is restricted to in-frame clones and leaves out a portion. Of approximately 150,000 clones listed, roughly two thirds are singletons. Sequences were obtained from PBMCs. The receptors were gathered from a male donor in good health and CMV-seronegative.

In its sample, this clone was seen a few times. The rearrangement links TRBV5-1 to TRBJ1-4, with D unresolved. Germline V gene lookup returns CDR1 SGHRS and CDR2 YFSETQ. The CDR3 consists of 14 residues. The ends were cut back, 4 bases at V and 7 bases at J, with 14 bases in the middle. The chain's CDR3 is CASSTRDTGEKLFF. The DNA of the CDR3 is TGCGCCAGCAGCACCCGGGATACGGGTGAAAAACTGTTTTTT.

The gene calls are TRBV2 and TRBJ2-5; TRBD2 aligns across 11 bases. The CDR3 loop spans 16 amino acids. In germline, CDR1 is SNHLY, CDR2 FYNNEI. J lost 6 bases, V lost 4 bases, and 10 bases had no gene match. The CDR3 sequence is CASSGTSGGGGKTQYF. The CDR3, as DNA: TGTGCCAGCAGTGGAACTAGCGGGGGAGGTGGGAAGACCCAGTACTTC. The full variable domain, its missing parts supplied by reference TRBV2 and TRBJ2-5, is EPEVTQTPSHQVTQMGQEVILRCVPISNHLYFYWYRQILGQKVEFLVSFYNNEISEKSEIFDDQFSVERPDGSNFTLKIRSTKLEDSAMYFCASSGTSGGGGKTQYFGPGTRLLVL.

The CDR3 coding sequence is TGTGCCAGCAGCTTAATCATCGGGGTCCACGAGCAGTACTTC. This codes for CASSLIIGVHEQYF. The V and J genes are TRBV7-9 and TRBJ2-7, with D possibly being TRBD2 (5 bases). This CDR3 comprises 14 residues. V shed 2 bases and J shed 5 bases, with 13 bases lying between them. Per germline, CDR1 SEHNR and CDR2 FQNEAQ (reference sequence).